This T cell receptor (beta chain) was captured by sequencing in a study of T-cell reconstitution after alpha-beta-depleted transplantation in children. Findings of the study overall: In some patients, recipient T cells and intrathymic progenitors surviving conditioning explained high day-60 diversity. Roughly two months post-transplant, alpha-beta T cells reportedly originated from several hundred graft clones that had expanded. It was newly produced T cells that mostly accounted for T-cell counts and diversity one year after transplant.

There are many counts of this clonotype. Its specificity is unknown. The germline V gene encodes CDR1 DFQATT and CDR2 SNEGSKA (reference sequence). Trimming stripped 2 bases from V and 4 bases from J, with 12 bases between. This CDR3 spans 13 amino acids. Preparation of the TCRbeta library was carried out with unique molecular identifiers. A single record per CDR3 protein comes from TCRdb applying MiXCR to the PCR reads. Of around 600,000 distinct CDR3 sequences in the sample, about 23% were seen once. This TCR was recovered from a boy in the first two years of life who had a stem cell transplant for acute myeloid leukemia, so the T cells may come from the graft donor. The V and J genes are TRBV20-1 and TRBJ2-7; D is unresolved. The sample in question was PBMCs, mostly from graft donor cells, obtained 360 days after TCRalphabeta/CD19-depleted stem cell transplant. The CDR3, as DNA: TGCAGTGCTAGACCCCTTATACTTTACGAGCAGTACTTC. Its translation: CSARPLILYEQYF.